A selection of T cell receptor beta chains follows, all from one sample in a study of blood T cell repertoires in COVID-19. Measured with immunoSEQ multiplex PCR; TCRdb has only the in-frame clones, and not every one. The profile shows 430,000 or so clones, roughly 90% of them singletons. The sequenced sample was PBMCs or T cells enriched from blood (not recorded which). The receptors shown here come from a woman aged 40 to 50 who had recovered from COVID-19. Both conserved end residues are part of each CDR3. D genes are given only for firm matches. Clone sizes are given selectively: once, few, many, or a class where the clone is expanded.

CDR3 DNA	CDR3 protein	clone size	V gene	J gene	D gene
TGTGCCAGCAGCTTAGGCTCCAGGAACACCGGGGAGCTGTTTTTT	CASSLGSRNTGELFF	-	TRBV7-7	TRBJ2-2	-
TGTGCCAGCGTAACCGGGACTGGGAATGAAAAACTGTTTTTT	CASVTGTGNEKLFF	-	TRBV6-5	TRBJ1-4	-
TGCGCCAGCAGCTTCCGAGTCGTGGGGACAGGGGGCCGTCGGGACTATGGCTACACCTTC	CASSFRVVGTGGRRDYGYTF	-	TRBV5-1	TRBJ1-2	TRBD1
TGCGCCAGCAGCTTGGTAGGGGGATATGACACCGGGGAGCTGTTTTTT	CASSLVGGYDTGELFF	-	TRBV5-1	TRBJ2-2	-
TGTGCCTGGAGTCGGGACAGGAATTATGAAAAACTGTTTTTT	CAWSRDRNYEKLFF	few	TRBV30	TRBJ1-4	TRBD1
TGTGCCAGCAGTCGCGGCTACAATGAGCAGTTCTTC	CASSRGYNEQFF	-	TRBV6-5	TRBJ2-1	-
TGTGCCACCAGCCCTCGGGACAGAGAGACCCAGTACTTC	CATSPRDRETQYF	-	TRBV15	TRBJ2-5	TRBD1
TGCGCCAGCAGCCCAAAACCGGGACAGGGAGCCTACGAGCAGTACTTC	CASSPKPGQGAYEQYF	-	TRBV4-3	TRBJ2-7	TRBD1
TGTGCCAGTAGTATAGGGGCGAAGTCTTCGGGGGCTTTCTTT	CASSIGAKSSGAFF	once	TRBV19	TRBJ1-1	-
TGTGCCAGCAGCGTAGAAGGTCCCGGGGGGGAGCAGTTCTTC	CASSVEGPGGEQFF	-	TRBV9	TRBJ2-1	TRBD2
TGTGCCAGCAGCCAAGACGGAGGTCTCACTGAAGCTTTCTTT	CASSQDGGLTEAFF	-	TRBV3-1/TRBV3-2	TRBJ1-1	-
TGCAGTGCTAGTGGGGCCGATGGCAGCTATGGCTACACCTTC	CSASGADGSYGYTF	-	TRBV20-1	TRBJ1-2	-
TGTGCCAGGATGGACAGGGGTGGCACTGAAGCTTTCTTT	CARMDRGGTEAFF	once	TRBV19	TRBJ1-1	TRBD1
TGTGCCTGGAGTTCCGGACAGGGAAGCAATCAGCCCCAGCATTTT	CAWSSGQGSNQPQHF	-	TRBV30	TRBJ1-5	TRBD1
TGTGCCAGCAGGGAATACTCTGGAAACACCATATATTTT	CASREYSGNTIYF	once	TRBV2	TRBJ1-3	-
TGTGCCAGCAGTCAAGCAGGGGTTCAGCCCCAGCATTTT	CASSQAGVQPQHF	-	TRBV12-3/TRBV12-4	TRBJ1-5	-
TGTGCCAGCGGCTTGAGCGGAAGCTCCTACAATGAGCAGTTCTTC	CASGLSGSSYNEQFF	-	TRBV6-5	TRBJ2-1	-
TGTGCCAGCAGCCCTCCCGAGGCGAACACTGAAGCTTTCTTT	CASSPPEANTEAFF	-	TRBV9	TRBJ1-1	-
TGTGCCAGCAGTTCTCCCCGGAGTGGGACTAGCGGATACAATGAGCAGTTCTTC	CASSSPRSGTSGYNEQFF	-	TRBV28	TRBJ2-1	TRBD2
TGTTCTTCTCAGGCAACCTCTGGAAACACCATATATTTT	CSSQATSGNTIYF	-	TRBV6-5	TRBJ1-3	-
TGTGCCAGCACTCCGAGCATTGGCTACACCTTC	CASTPSIGYTF	-	TRBV12-3/TRBV12-4	TRBJ1-2	-
TGTGCCAGCTCACCCCCAGGGGATAGTGAAAAACTGTTTTTT	CASSPPGDSEKLFF	-	TRBV18	TRBJ1-4	-
TGTGCCAGCAGCTTAGAAAGGGGCGTACCGGGAGAGGGTACGCAGTATTTT	CASSLERGVPGEGTQYF	-	TRBV7-2	TRBJ2-3	-
TGTGCCACGATGCGGACTAGCGGGATCCGGGTGGGGGAGACCCAGTACTTC	CATMRTSGIRVGETQYF	-	TRBV15	TRBJ2-5	TRBD2
TGCGCCAGCAGCCAAGAAATATCTGGTTATCCAGCCTACGAGCAGTACTTC	CASSQEISGYPAYEQYF	-	TRBV4-3	TRBJ2-7	-
TGTGCCAGCAGCTTGGATGACAGGGGGACCTACGAGCAGTACTTC	CASSLDDRGTYEQYF	-	TRBV5-4	TRBJ2-7	TRBD1
TGTGCCAGCAGTCCGCCGAAGGGGGCCGGGACTGAAGCTTTCTTT	CASSPPKGAGTEAFF	many	TRBV27	TRBJ1-1	TRBD1
TGTGCCAGCAGCCAAACAGGCACAGATACGCAGTATTTT	CASSQTGTDTQYF	once	TRBV5-4	TRBJ2-3	-
TGTGCCAGCAGCATCCAACTAGCGGGAGATTTCCATGAGCAGTTCTTC	CASSIQLAGDFHEQFF	-	TRBV7-2	TRBJ2-1	TRBD2
TGCAGCGTTGTCATGAGTTCGGGCACTGAAGCTTTCTTT	CSVVMSSGTEAFF	-	TRBV29-1	TRBJ1-1	-
TGTGCCAGCAACCTAGGCAGGGGGCGAGGTGAAAAACTGTTTTTT	CASNLGRGRGEKLFF	-	TRBV7-9	TRBJ1-4	TRBD1
TGTGCCAGCTCCCCGGACGGTCTCTTGCGGGAGGGCCCCGAGCAGTACTTC	CASSPDGLLREGPEQYF	-	TRBV27	TRBJ2-7	TRBD2
TGTGCCAGCAGCTTATCGCCGGCGGAAGAGACCCAGTACTTC	CASSLSPAEETQYF	-	TRBV11-3	TRBJ2-5	-
TGTGCCAGCAGCCCGGTCCATAATTCACCCCTCCACTTT	CASSPVHNSPLHF	-	TRBV5-5	TRBJ1-6	-
TGTGCCAGCAGCTTGTTAGCGGGGCCAACGCAGTATTTT	CASSLLAGPTQYF	-	TRBV7-2	TRBJ2-3	TRBD2
TGTGCCAGCAGCAAAGTACCTTGGCGACAGGGGATGACTTCCTTCCTCTCCTATAATTCACCCCTCCACTTT	CASSKVPWRQGMTSFLSYNSPLHF	few	TRBV21-1	TRBJ1-6	-
TGTGCCAGCGGGTCCGGGACAGGCCATGAGCAGTTCTTC	CASGSGTGHEQFF	-	TRBV21-1	TRBJ2-1	-
TGTGCCAGCAGCTTAGATTCCAGGGGATTCACTGAAGCTTTCTTT	CASSLDSRGFTEAFF	-	TRBV11-2	TRBJ1-1	-
TGCAGCGTTGATAGATCTAGCGCCGAAGCTTTCTTT	CSVDRSSAEAFF	once	TRBV29-1	TRBJ1-1	-
TGTGCCAGCAGCCGACAGGGGAGTAGGGTGAACACTGAAGCTTTCTTT	CASSRQGSRVNTEAFF	few	TRBV3-1/TRBV3-2	TRBJ1-1	TRBD1
TGCAGTGCTAGTGCAGGGGTGTCGTATTACAATGAGCAGTTCTTC	CSASAGVSYYNEQFF	-	TRBV20-1	TRBJ2-1	-
TGCGCCAGCAGCTTGGGACAGGGCTGGGGTGACGAGCAGTACTTC	CASSLGQGWGDEQYF	-	TRBV5-1	TRBJ2-7	TRBD1
TGTGCCACCTCACCCGGGACAACGAACACCGGGGAGCTGTTTTTT	CATSPGTTNTGELFF	once	TRBV19	TRBJ2-2	-
TGCGCCAGCAGCCGATGGACTAGCACGGCCACAGATACGCAGTATTTT	CASSRWTSTATDTQYF	-	TRBV4-3	TRBJ2-3	TRBD2
TGTGCCACCAAATCAGGGGCTGGGGCCAACGTCCTGACTTTC	CATKSGAGANVLTF	-	TRBV24-1	TRBJ2-6	-